This T cell receptor (beta chain) was recorded in a study of identical twins. The germline V gene encodes CDR1 ENHRY and CDR2 SYGVKD. V shed 4 bases, J shed 7 bases, and the junction held 6 bases outside the gene matches. CDR3 size: 14 residues. Template switching introduced a universal primer site, and the cDNA bore unique molecular identifiers. TCRdb analysed the 5' RACE reads with MiXCR anew, one entry per CDR3 protein. The data hold roughly 750,000 distinct CDR3 sequences, with 21% observed a single time. This same sample was also taken into another study, of T cells expressing NK-cell markers. That work states: As a fraction of CD8+ T cells, dominant NKG2C+ clonotypes reached about 1.0-7.5% in six donors. Similarly, these clonotypes led the CD3+CD56-NKG2C+ fraction as well in several donors. HCMV specificity of the expanded NKG2C+ T cell clones stayed unclear.

The sequenced sample consisted of PBMCs. This clonotype originated in a woman under 30 in good health. The V call is TRBV10-3, the J call TRBJ2-1; the match to TRBD2 covers 8 bases. The CDR3 nucleotides read TGTGCCATCAGTGTAAGCGGGAGTAGTAATGAGCAGTTCTTC. It encodes CAISVSGSSNEQFF.